This TCR beta chain was sequenced in a study of shared clonotypes between healthy human individuals. Study-wide findings and caveats: Despite large depth, rarefaction showed incomplete sorted-subset sequencing. It was the non-shared clonotypes that had lower generation probabilities than clonotypes shared by all four donors.

Germline V gene data show CDR1 as MNHNS and CDR2 as SASEGT. The CDR3 is made up of 14 amino acids. V lost 5 bases and J lost 4, with 12 bases in between. This clone occurred once. What it binds is not known. Sorted-subset replicate PCRs used about 0.2 ug of genomic DNA. This amount corresponded to approximately 30,000 T cell genomes. Sequencing used immunoSEQ multiplex PCR; TCRdb keeps in-frame clones, though not all of them. This table holds 2 million to 3 million clones, 90% to 95% found once. The sample comprised naive CD4+ T cells from PBMCs. The subset: CD45RA+ positively selected. V is TRBV6-1 and J is TRBJ1-5; D ambiguous. The TCR was taken from a young man in good health. Some clones in this sample may be carry-over from other donors' samples. The CDR3 spells CASSSAGSNQPQHF. The CDR3 DNA is TGTGCCAGCAGTTCGGCAGGTTCGAATCAGCCCCAGCATTTT.